These T cell receptor beta chains were read from a single sample in a study of Tregs in tolerant kidney transplant recipients. TCRdb's copy holds only in-frame clones and misses some; the assay was immunoSEQ multiplex PCR. The sample includes about 110,000 clones, roughly 89% of them seen just once. The sequences come from CD4+ T cells from blood, collected before the transplant. The source is a human donor who received a combined kidney and bone marrow transplant. Both conserved end residues are part of each CDR3. The order of the fields is J gene, D gene, clone size, V gene, CDR3 DNA, CDR3 protein. A D gene is named only where the DNA matches it firmly. Clone size is not always given. Where it is, it says once, few, many or a class for expanded clones.

j_gene: TRBJ2-5
d_gene: NA
abundance: NA
v_gene: TRBV19
CDR3nt: TGTGCCAGTAGTATCCTCGGGGGGCGCGGGGAGACCCAGTACTTC
CDR3aa: CASSILGGRGETQYF

j_gene: TRBJ2-2
d_gene: TRBD2
abundance: NA
v_gene: TRBV18
CDR3nt: TGTGCCAGCTCAGGGACTACAGGCGGGGAGCTGTTTTTT
CDR3aa: CASSGTTGGELFF

j_gene: TRBJ2-7
d_gene: NA
abundance: NA
v_gene: TRBV7-8
CDR3nt: TGTGCCAGCAGCCGAACAGTATCCTACGAGCAGTACTTC
CDR3aa: CASSRTVSYEQYF

j_gene: TRBJ2-7
d_gene: TRBD2
abundance: NA
v_gene: TRBV28
CDR3nt: TGTGCCAGCAGTTTAAGGCCCCGGAAAATCGCGGGAGCTTACGAGCAGTACTTC
CDR3aa: CASSLRPRKIAGAYEQYF

j_gene: TRBJ1-5
d_gene: TRBD1
abundance: NA
v_gene: TRBV18
CDR3nt: TGTGCCAGCTCCCCTATGTCGACAGGGGGCAATCAGCCCCAGCATTTT
CDR3aa: CASSPMSTGGNQPQHF

j_gene: TRBJ2-7
d_gene: NA
abundance: NA
v_gene: TRBV5-6
CDR3nt: TGTGCCAGCAGCTTGGGTGCAAGGGGCGACGAGCAGTACTTC
CDR3aa: CASSLGARGDEQYF

j_gene: TRBJ2-1
d_gene: NA
abundance: NA
v_gene: TRBV5-6
CDR3nt: TGTGCCAGCAGCCTAACAGGGTACTACAATGAGCAGTTCTTC
CDR3aa: CASSLTGYYNEQFF

j_gene: TRBJ1-3
d_gene: NA
abundance: NA
v_gene: TRBV6-5
CDR3nt: TGTGCCAGCAGTTACTTAACAGGGACTGGAAACACCATATATTTT
CDR3aa: CASSYLTGTGNTIYF

j_gene: TRBJ2-7
d_gene: NA
abundance: NA
v_gene: TRBV5-4
CDR3nt: TGTGCCAGCAGCTTGGATTGGACATCCTACGAGCAGTACTTC
CDR3aa: CASSLDWTSYEQYF

j_gene: TRBJ2-2
d_gene: NA
abundance: NA
v_gene: TRBV29-1
CDR3nt: TGCAGCGCCCTTGGCCCTCCAGGTACCGGCGGGGAGCTGTTTTTT
CDR3aa: CSALGPPGTGGELFF

j_gene: TRBJ2-3
d_gene: NA
abundance: NA
v_gene: TRBV7-9
CDR3nt: TGTGCCAGCAAAATCTCTCGGGGAGCAGATACGCAGTATTTT
CDR3aa: CASKISRGADTQYF

j_gene: TRBJ2-7
d_gene: TRBD1
abundance: once
v_gene: TRBV29-1
CDR3nt: TGCAGCGTTACTTTTGGGACAGGGTGGGACGAGCAGTACTTC
CDR3aa: CSVTFGTGWDEQYF

j_gene: TRBJ2-5
d_gene: NA
abundance: NA
v_gene: TRBV21-1
CDR3nt: TGTGCCAGCAGCCCACCCAGAAGCGGGGTAAGTGGGGAGACCCAGTACTTC
CDR3aa: CASSPPRSGVSGETQYF

j_gene: TRBJ2-5
d_gene: NA
abundance: NA
v_gene: TRBV18
CDR3nt: TGTGCCAGCTCACCCCCTGGAGATGGCGGGCTTTTTCAAGAGACCCAGTACTTC
CDR3aa: CASSPPGDGGLFQETQYF

j_gene: TRBJ1-2
d_gene: NA
abundance: NA
v_gene: TRBV5-6
CDR3nt: TGTGCCAGCAGCTCTCCGCGGTCTGAGTGGTACTATGGCTACACCTTC
CDR3aa: CASSSPRSEWYYGYTF

j_gene: TRBJ1-1
d_gene: TRBD1
abundance: NA
v_gene: TRBV4-1
CDR3nt: TGCGCCAGCAGCGCACAGGGGGTATACACTGAAGCTTTCTTT
CDR3aa: CASSAQGVYTEAFF

j_gene: TRBJ2-3
d_gene: TRBD2
abundance: NA
v_gene: TRBV5-1
CDR3nt: TGCGCCAGCAGCTGGGGACTAGCGGGCACAGATACGCAGTATTTT
CDR3aa: CASSWGLAGTDTQYF

j_gene: TRBJ2-2
d_gene: NA
abundance: NA
v_gene: TRBV6-4
CDR3nt: TGTGCCAGCAGTAGGACTCGATCAAACACCGGGGAGCTGTTTTTT
CDR3aa: CASSRTRSNTGELFF

j_gene: TRBJ2-7
d_gene: TRBD2
abundance: NA
v_gene: TRBV19
CDR3nt: TGTGCCAGTATGGAGGCGGGAGTTAGCCGCGAGCAGTACTTC
CDR3aa: CASMEAGVSREQYF

j_gene: TRBJ2-3
d_gene: TRBD1
abundance: once
v_gene: TRBV7-6
CDR3nt: TGTGCCAGCAGCTTAGCGGGACAGGGAATTCCAGATACGCAGTATTTT
CDR3aa: CASSLAGQGIPDTQYF

j_gene: TRBJ1-1
d_gene: NA
abundance: NA
v_gene: TRBV5-4
CDR3nt: TGTGCCAGCAGCTCGAAACAGGGCTTGAACACTGAAGCTTTCTTT
CDR3aa: CASSSKQGLNTEAFF

j_gene: TRBJ1-3
d_gene: NA
abundance: NA
v_gene: TRBV4-3
CDR3nt: TGCGCCAGCAGCCTCATCCGGGGAGGCTCTGGAAACACCATATATTTT
CDR3aa: CASSLIRGGSGNTIYF

j_gene: TRBJ1-1
d_gene: NA
abundance: NA
v_gene: TRBV12-5
CDR3nt: TGTGCTAGTGGTTTGGCACAGGGTCCAGCTTTCTTT
CDR3aa: CASGLAQGPAFF

j_gene: TRBJ2-2
d_gene: TRBD1
abundance: NA
v_gene: TRBV7-9
CDR3nt: TGTGCCAGCAGCTCCCCGGGACAGCAGAACACCGGGGAGCTGTTTTTT
CDR3aa: CASSSPGQQNTGELFF

j_gene: TRBJ1-1
d_gene: NA
abundance: few
v_gene: TRBV7-8
CDR3nt: TGTGCCAGCAGCTTAGCTACGGTGAACACTGAAGCTTTCTTT
CDR3aa: CASSLATVNTEAFF

j_gene: TRBJ1-1
d_gene: NA
abundance: NA
v_gene: TRBV11-2
CDR3nt: TGTGCCAGCAGCAACAGACAGTGGCAGGGCACCCGGAACACTGAAGCTTTCTTT
CDR3aa: CASSNRQWQGTRNTEAFF

j_gene: TRBJ2-6
d_gene: TRBD1
abundance: NA
v_gene: TRBV4-2
CDR3nt: TGTGCCAGCAACAAACAGGGGAGCTCTGGGGCCAACGTCCTGACTTTC
CDR3aa: CASNKQGSSGANVLTF

j_gene: TRBJ2-5
d_gene: TRBD2
abundance: NA
v_gene: TRBV12-5
CDR3nt: TGTGCTAGTGGTTTGGGCCAACCGGGAGGGGAGACCCAGTACTTC
CDR3aa: CASGLGQPGGETQYF

j_gene: TRBJ1-5
d_gene: TRBD1
abundance: NA
v_gene: TRBV2
CDR3nt: TGTGCCAGCAGTGAGCAGGGGGCGCGGAATAATCAGCCCCAGCATTTT
CDR3aa: CASSEQGARNNQPQHF

j_gene: TRBJ2-3
d_gene: TRBD2
abundance: NA
v_gene: TRBV29-1
CDR3nt: TGCAGCGTTCGACCTAGCGGTAGCACAGATACGCAGTATTTT
CDR3aa: CSVRPSGSTDTQYF

j_gene: TRBJ1-4
d_gene: NA
abundance: NA
v_gene: TRBV18
CDR3nt: TGTGCCAGCTCGTTGAACGCGGCTAATGAAAAACTGTTTTTT
CDR3aa: CASSLNAANEKLFF

j_gene: TRBJ2-7
d_gene: TRBD1
abundance: NA
v_gene: TRBV11-2
CDR3nt: TGTGCCAGCCATAGGACAGGGGGCTCCTACGAGCAGTACTTC
CDR3aa: CASHRTGGSYEQYF

j_gene: TRBJ2-1
d_gene: TRBD2
abundance: NA
v_gene: TRBV10-3
CDR3nt: TGTGCCATCAGTGACACGACTAGCGGGAAAGGGGCCAATGAGCAGTTCTTC
CDR3aa: CAISDTTSGKGANEQFF

j_gene: TRBJ1-1
d_gene: TRBD1
abundance: NA
v_gene: TRBV5-1
CDR3nt: TGCGCCAGCAGCTCGCGGGGACAGAAGTACACTGAAGCTTTCTTT
CDR3aa: CASSSRGQKYTEAFF

j_gene: TRBJ2-2
d_gene: NA
abundance: NA
v_gene: TRBV28
CDR3nt: TGTGCCAGCATCACGAGCCTGCCTCGTACCGGGGAGCTGTTTTTT
CDR3aa: CASITSLPRTGELFF

j_gene: TRBJ2-2
d_gene: TRBD1
abundance: NA
v_gene: TRBV27
CDR3nt: TGTGCCAGCAGTTACAGGGGGCGATGGGGAGAAGACACCGGGGAGCTGTTTTTT
CDR3aa: CASSYRGRWGEDTGELFF

j_gene: TRBJ1-1
d_gene: NA
abundance: NA
v_gene: TRBV27
CDR3nt: TGTGCCAGCACACAAAGAGGGAAGAACACTGAAGCTTTCTTT
CDR3aa: CASTQRGKNTEAFF

j_gene: TRBJ2-5
d_gene: NA
abundance: NA
v_gene: TRBV14
CDR3nt: TGTGCCAGCAGCCAATTAGGAAGCCGAGGCCAGTACTTC
CDR3aa: CASSQLGSRGQYF

j_gene: TRBJ2-1
d_gene: NA
abundance: NA
v_gene: TRBV5-5
CDR3nt: TGTGCCAGCAGCATTACAGGGAATGAGCAGTTCTTC
CDR3aa: CASSITGNEQFF

j_gene: TRBJ2-3
d_gene: NA
abundance: NA
v_gene: TRBV14
CDR3nt: TGTGCCAGCAGCCAAGAAGGGCGGGCGGATACGCAGTATTTT
CDR3aa: CASSQEGRADTQYF

j_gene: TRBJ1-2
d_gene: NA
abundance: NA
v_gene: TRBV30
CDR3nt: TGTGCCTGGAGAGTCCCGGAGTGGGGCCTACGCTATGGCTACACCTTC
CDR3aa: CAWRVPEWGLRYGYTF

j_gene: TRBJ2-2
d_gene: NA
abundance: once
v_gene: TRBV28
CDR3nt: TGTGCCAGCAGCCCCCTGAACACCGGGGAGCTGTTTTTT
CDR3aa: CASSPLNTGELFF

j_gene: TRBJ1-3
d_gene: TRBD1
abundance: NA
v_gene: TRBV11-2
CDR3nt: TGTGCCAGCAGCTCGGGACAGCCTGGAAACACCATATATTTT
CDR3aa: CASSSGQPGNTIYF

j_gene: TRBJ2-7
d_gene: NA
abundance: NA
v_gene: TRBV11-2
CDR3nt: TGTGCCAGCACTCCGTATTACGAGCAGTACTTC
CDR3aa: CASTPYYEQYF

j_gene: TRBJ2-7
d_gene: TRBD1
abundance: NA
v_gene: TRBV5-1
CDR3nt: TGCGCCAGCAGCTTAACAGGGGATGGGTACTACGAGCAGTACTTC
CDR3aa: CASSLTGDGYYEQYF

j_gene: TRBJ2-7
d_gene: TRBD2
abundance: NA
v_gene: TRBV4-1
CDR3nt: TGCGCCAGCAGCCAAGTTTCGGCGGGGGACTCCTACGAGCAGTACTTC
CDR3aa: CASSQVSAGDSYEQYF

j_gene: TRBJ1-3
d_gene: NA
abundance: once
v_gene: TRBV5-4
CDR3nt: TGTGCCAGCAGCTTGGTCGGTTCAGGAGGAAACACCATATATTTT
CDR3aa: CASSLVGSGGNTIYF

j_gene: TRBJ2-7
d_gene: TRBD1
abundance: NA
v_gene: TRBV18
CDR3nt: TGTGCCAGCTCACCGCGGACAGGCGCCGCCTACGAGCAGTACTTC
CDR3aa: CASSPRTGAAYEQYF

j_gene: TRBJ2-1
d_gene: NA
abundance: NA
v_gene: TRBV7-2
CDR3nt: TGTGCCAGCAGCCCAAGGAGGGGCGGCGAGCAGTTCTTC
CDR3aa: CASSPRRGGEQFF

j_gene: TRBJ2-1
d_gene: TRBD2
abundance: NA
v_gene: TRBV27
CDR3nt: TGTGCCAGCAGTTTAAAGCGGGGGAGCTCCTACAATGAGCAGTTCTTC
CDR3aa: CASSLKRGSSYNEQFF

j_gene: TRBJ2-1
d_gene: TRBD2
abundance: NA
v_gene: TRBV2
CDR3nt: TGTGCCAGCACCTACGTGCCGGGACTAGTGGATGAGCAGTTCTTC
CDR3aa: CASTYVPGLVDEQFF

j_gene: TRBJ2-3
d_gene: NA
abundance: NA
v_gene: TRBV19
CDR3nt: TGTGCCAGTAGTATTAGGGTGGGGGGAAAAGATACGCAGTATTTT
CDR3aa: CASSIRVGGKDTQYF

j_gene: TRBJ2-6
d_gene: TRBD1
abundance: NA
v_gene: TRBV30
CDR3nt: TGTGCCTGGACTGGAACGGACAGGGTTGGGGCCAACGTCCTGACTTTC
CDR3aa: CAWTGTDRVGANVLTF

j_gene: TRBJ2-7
d_gene: TRBD1
abundance: NA
v_gene: TRBV25-1
CDR3nt: TGTGCCAGCAGAGAAGGGACAGGGGGGAATTACGAGCAGTACTTC
CDR3aa: CASREGTGGNYEQYF

j_gene: TRBJ2-2
d_gene: NA
abundance: NA
v_gene: TRBV29-1
CDR3nt: TGCAGCGTTGATTCGGGAACGAACACCGGGGAGCTGTTTTTT
CDR3aa: CSVDSGTNTGELFF